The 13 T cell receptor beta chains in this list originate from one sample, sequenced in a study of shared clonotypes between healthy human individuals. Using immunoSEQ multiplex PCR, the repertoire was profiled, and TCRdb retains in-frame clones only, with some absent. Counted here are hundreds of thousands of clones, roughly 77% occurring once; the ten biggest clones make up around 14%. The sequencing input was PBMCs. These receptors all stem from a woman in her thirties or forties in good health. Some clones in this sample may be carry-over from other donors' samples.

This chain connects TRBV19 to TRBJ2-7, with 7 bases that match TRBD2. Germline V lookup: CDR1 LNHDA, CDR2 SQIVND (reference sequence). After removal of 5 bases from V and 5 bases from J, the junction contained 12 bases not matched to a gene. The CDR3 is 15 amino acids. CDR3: CASSGPGGRRDEQYF. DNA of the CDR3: TGTGCCAGTAGTGGGCCTGGCGGGAGACGGGACGAGCAGTACTTC.

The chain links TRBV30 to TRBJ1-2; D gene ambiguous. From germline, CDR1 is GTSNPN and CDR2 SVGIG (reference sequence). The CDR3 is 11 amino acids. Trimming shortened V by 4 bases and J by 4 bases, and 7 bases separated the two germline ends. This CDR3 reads CAWISTYGYTF. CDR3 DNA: TGTGCCTGGATTAGTACCTATGGCTACACCTTC.

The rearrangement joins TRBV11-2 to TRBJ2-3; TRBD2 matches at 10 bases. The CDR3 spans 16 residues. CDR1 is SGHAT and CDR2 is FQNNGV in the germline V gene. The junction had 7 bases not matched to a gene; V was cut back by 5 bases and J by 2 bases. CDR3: CASSGGTSVATDTQYF. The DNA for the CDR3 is TGTGCCAGCAGCGGTGGGACTAGCGTCGCCACAGATACGCAGTATTTT.

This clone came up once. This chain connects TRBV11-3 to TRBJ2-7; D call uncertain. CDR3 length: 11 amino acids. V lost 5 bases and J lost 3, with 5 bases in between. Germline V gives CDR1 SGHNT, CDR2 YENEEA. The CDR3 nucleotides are TGTGCCAGCAGCGATAACTACGAGCAGTACTTC. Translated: CASSDNYEQYF.

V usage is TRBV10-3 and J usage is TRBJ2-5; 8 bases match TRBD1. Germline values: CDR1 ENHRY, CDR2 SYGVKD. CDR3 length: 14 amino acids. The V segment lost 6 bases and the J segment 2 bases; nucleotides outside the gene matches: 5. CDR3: CAIRAGGRQETQYF. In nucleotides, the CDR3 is TGTGCCATCAGGGCAGGGGGCCGTCAAGAGACCCAGTACTTC.

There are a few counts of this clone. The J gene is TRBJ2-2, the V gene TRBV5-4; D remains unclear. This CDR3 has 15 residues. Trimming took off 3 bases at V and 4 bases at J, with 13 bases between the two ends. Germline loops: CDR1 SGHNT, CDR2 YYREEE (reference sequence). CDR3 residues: CASSSPEIGTGELFF. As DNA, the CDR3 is TGTGCCAGCAGCTCCCCGGAGATCGGCACCGGGGAGCTGTTTTTT. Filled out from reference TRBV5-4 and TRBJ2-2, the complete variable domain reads ETGVTQSPTHLIKTRGQQVTLRCSSQSGHNTVSWYQQALGQGPQFIFQYYREEENGRGNFPPRFSGLQFPNYSSELNVNALELDDSALYLCASSSPEIGTGELFFGEGSRLTVL.

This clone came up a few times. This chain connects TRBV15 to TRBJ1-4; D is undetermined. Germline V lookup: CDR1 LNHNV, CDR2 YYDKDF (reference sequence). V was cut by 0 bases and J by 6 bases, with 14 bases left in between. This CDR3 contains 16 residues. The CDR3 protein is CATSRDDPDEYEKLFF. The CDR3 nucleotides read TGTGCCACCAGCAGAGATGACCCAGACGAGTATGAAAAACTGTTTTTT.

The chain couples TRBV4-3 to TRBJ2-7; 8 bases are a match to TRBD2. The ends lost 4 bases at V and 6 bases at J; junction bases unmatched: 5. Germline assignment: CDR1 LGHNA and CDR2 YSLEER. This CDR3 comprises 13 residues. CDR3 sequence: CASSLAGYGEQYF. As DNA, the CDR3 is TGCGCCAGCAGCCTAGCGGGGTACGGCGAGCAGTACTTC.

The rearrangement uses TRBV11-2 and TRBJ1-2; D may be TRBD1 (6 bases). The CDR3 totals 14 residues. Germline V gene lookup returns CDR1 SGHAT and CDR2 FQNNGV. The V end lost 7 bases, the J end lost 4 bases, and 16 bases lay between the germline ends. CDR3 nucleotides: TGTGCCAGCATCCTTTACAGGGAACCCTATGGCTACACCTTC. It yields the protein CASILYREPYGYTF.

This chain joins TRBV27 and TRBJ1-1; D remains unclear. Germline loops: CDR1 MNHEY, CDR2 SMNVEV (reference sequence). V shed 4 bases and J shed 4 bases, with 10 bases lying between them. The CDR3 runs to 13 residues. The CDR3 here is CASSSMVGTEAFF. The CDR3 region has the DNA TGTGCCAGCAGTTCCATGGTAGGCACTGAAGCTTTCTTT.

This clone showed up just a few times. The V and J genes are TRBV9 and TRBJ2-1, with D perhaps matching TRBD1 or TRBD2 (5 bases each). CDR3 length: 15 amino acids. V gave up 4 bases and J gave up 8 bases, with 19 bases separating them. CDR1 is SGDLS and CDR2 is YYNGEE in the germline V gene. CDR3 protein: CASSHVGTPFDEQFF. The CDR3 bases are TGTGCCAGCAGCCACGTCGGGACCCCGTTCGATGAGCAGTTCTTC.

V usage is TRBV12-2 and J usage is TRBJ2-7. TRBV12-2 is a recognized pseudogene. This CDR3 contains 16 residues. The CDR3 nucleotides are TGTGCAAGTCGCTTGGTCCTGGGCTTCCGGGCCTACGAGCAGTACTTC. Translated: CASRLVLGFRAYEQYF.

The CDR3, as DNA: TGTGCAAGTCTCGCGAAGGGCAGCAATCAGCCCCAGCATTTT. It encodes CASLAKGSNQPQHF. V and J are TRBV12-2 and TRBJ1-5. TRBV12-2 is a known pseudogene. The CDR3 length is 14 residues.